Here is one TCR beta chain with its context. This clonotype occurred many times. Its antigen is unknown. Base quality data are lacking; no much larger clone is found one base away. Amplification of TCR beta CDR3 regions was carried out from RNA transcripts. A first-round RT-PCR of the TCR CDR3 used the HTBI primer set with the Qiagen OneStep RT-PCR kit. A second multiplex PCR round built the libraries, followed by size selection and purification. Libraries were sequenced paired-end with 100 bp reads on an Illumina HiSeq2000. The study's own analysis went as follows. SOAPnuke was used to process the raw data, throwing out any read that contained adapters or uncalled bases, had a mean Phred below 15, or lacked an exact constant-primer or identifier match. COPE v1.2.5 was used to merge high-quality paired reads, and clonotypes were defined as unique nucleotide sequences. MiTCR v1.1 was used to align clonotypes to the IMGT TRBV, TRBD and TRBJ reference segments. Analysis was restricted to V-J combinations with a frequency above 0.0001, which covered roughly 99% of repertoires. A TCS score was defined as the ratio between F50 (clonal expansion) and ExV (chaos), using BLOSUM62-based TCRdist between CDR3 peptides within each V-J. Welch's t-statistics and random forest reduced 500 to 550 V-J features to 13, which were used in a naive Bayes classifier (R e1071). TCRdb reanalyzed the raw reads on its own, using fastp at Q25 for trimming and MiXCR for clone calling, and kept in-frame beta chains. Rows with one shared CDR3 protein collapse into an entry with the most common genes and DNA. The V and J calls were determined by TCRdb, not by the authors. The table for this sample lists over 700,000 distinct CDR3 sequences; about 19% of them were counted only once. The top ten hold about a sixth of the sample.

These data originate in a study of T cells in Graves' hyperthyroidism and ophthalmopathy (dated by TCRdb to the late 2010s). Context from the whole study: Peripheral blood samples were taken at initial diagnosis, before any treatment was given. Prospective prediction of ophthalmopathy was tested in an independent validation cohort of some 20 hyperthyroidism patients and 17 patients who later progressed to ophthalmopathy. TCR V-J signatures able to tell the groups apart were searched for in a discovery cohort of some 97 patients, of whom around 42 had Graves' ophthalmopathy and roughly 57 had stable Graves' hyperthyroidism. The approximately 100 discovery patients were randomly divided into training and test sets at a 7:3 ratio. TCR Vbeta CDR3 sequencing of 130 to 150 peripheral blood samples (under 45 ophthalmopathy, roughly 74 hyperthyroidism and roughly 17 progressor patients) is reported in the paper. Following sampling, methimazole starting at 30 mg daily was given to hyperthyroidism patients, and high-dose intravenous methylprednisolone was given to ophthalmopathy patients. Thyroid tissue and blood T-cell repertoires from six Graves' hyperthyroidism patients were also compared in the study. The paper's findings and limits, for the study overall: Most expanded thyroid clonotypes (frequency above 0.001) were also found in blood, which suggests that blood repertoires may mirror thyroid immune responses. In validation, the model predicted progression to ophthalmopathy a median of about 5.9 months before onset, with about 64% sensitivity and about 72% specificity. Ophthalmopathy was separated from stable hyperthyroidism by a 13 V-J signature model, with 87.88% sensitivity and 81% to 82% specificity obtained in cross-validation and 80%/75% obtained in testing. Sample size was not statistically predetermined, and blinding of investigators to group allocation was not performed.

The germline V and J ends show losses of 0 bases and 0 bases respectively, and no gene match explains 10 bases of the junction. Taken from the germline V gene, the CDR1 and CDR2 loops are SGHAT and FQNNGV. The CDR3 starts with the cysteine, ends with the phenylalanine, and has 18 residues. CDR3 DNA is the only sequence kept; it has 54 bases, read in frame from the first base. The hyperthyroidism patients were between 18 and 65 years old and newly diagnosed, with a disease duration of less than 2 months. Patients with uncontrolled infections, other autoimmune diseases, pregnancy or lactation were excluded. Clinical symptoms, serum thyroxine and TRAb, thyroid ultrasound, and orbital computed tomography formed the basis for the diagnoses. For progressor patients, blood was drawn at the first diagnosis of hyperthyroidism, before any ophthalmopathy symptoms had appeared. Ficoll-Paque density gradient centrifugation was used to isolate PBMCs from approximately 10 ml of fresh peripheral blood. Progressor patients were initially diagnosed with Graves' hyperthyroidism and developed ophthalmopathy during follow-up. Trizol reagent was used to extract total RNA, and RNA quality was then checked on an Agilent 2100 Bioanalyzer.

The V gene is TRBV11-2 and the J gene is TRBJ1-1; 7 bases in the junction line up with TRBD1. This TCR derives from a woman aged 50 to 60 with Graves' hyperthyroidism that later progressed to Graves' ophthalmopathy. Sequencing was performed on blood. The sequenced DNA: TGTGCCAGCAGCTTAGATGGAACCCTCAGGGGGTTGAACACTGAAGCTTTCTTT. Translated, this is CASSLDGTLRGLNTEAFF.